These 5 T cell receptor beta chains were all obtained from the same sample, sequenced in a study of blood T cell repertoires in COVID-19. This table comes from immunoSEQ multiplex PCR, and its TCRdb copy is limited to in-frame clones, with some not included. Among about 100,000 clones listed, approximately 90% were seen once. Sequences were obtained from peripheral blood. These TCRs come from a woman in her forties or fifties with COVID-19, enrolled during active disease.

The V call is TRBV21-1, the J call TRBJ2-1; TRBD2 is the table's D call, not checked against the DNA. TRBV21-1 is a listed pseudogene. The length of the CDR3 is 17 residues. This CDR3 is CASSKVTSGGAYNEQFF. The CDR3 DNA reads TGTGCCAGCAGCAAAGTAACTAGCGGGGGGGCATACAATGAGCAGTTCTTC.

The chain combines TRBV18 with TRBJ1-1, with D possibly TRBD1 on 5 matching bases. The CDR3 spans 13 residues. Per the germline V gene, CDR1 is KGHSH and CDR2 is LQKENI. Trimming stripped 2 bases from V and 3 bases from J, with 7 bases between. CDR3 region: CASSPSRDTEAFF. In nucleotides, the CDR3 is TGTGCCAGCTCACCATCCAGGGACACTGAAGCTTTCTTT.

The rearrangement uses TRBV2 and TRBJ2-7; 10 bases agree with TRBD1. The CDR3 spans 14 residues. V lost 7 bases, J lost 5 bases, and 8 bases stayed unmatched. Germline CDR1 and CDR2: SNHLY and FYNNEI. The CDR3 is CASTRSTGGNEQYF. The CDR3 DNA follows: TGTGCCAGCACCCGATCGACAGGGGGCAACGAGCAGTACTTC.

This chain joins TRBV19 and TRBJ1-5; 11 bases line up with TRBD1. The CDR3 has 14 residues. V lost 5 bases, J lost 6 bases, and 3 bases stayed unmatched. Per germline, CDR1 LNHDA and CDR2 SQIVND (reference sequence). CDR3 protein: CASSAGTGGQPQHF. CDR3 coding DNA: TGTGCCAGTAGTGCCGGGACAGGGGGTCAGCCCCAGCATTTT.

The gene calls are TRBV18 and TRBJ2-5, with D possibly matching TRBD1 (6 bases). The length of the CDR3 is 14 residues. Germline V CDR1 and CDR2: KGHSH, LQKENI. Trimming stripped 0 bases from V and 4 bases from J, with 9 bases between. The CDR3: CASSPPSGVETQYF. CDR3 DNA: TGTGCCAGCTCACCACCATCAGGGGTAGAGACCCAGTACTTC.